This TCR beta chain appears in the sequencing data of a study of blood T cells in healthy people across ages. Whole-study results and caveats: With donor CMV status unknown, expanded clonotype changes were possibly confounded.

Every donor provided approximately 10 milliliters of peripheral blood. Whenever a sample was processed, at least 6 million PBMCs were isolated. With respect to this clonotype: Its antigen is unknown.

A second PCR, run for about 6 to 11 cycles, used a sample-barcoded 5' primer plus a J-beta primer mix. Via MiXCR, TCRdb re-called the 5' RACE reads, giving one row per CDR3 protein. The repertoire holds roughly 700,000 distinct CDR3 sequences, with 20% to 30% as singletons. The V gene lost 1 base and the J gene lost 1 base, with 8 bases spanning the gap. The CDR3 extends over 14 amino acids. In germline, CDR1 is LGHDT, CDR2 YNNKEL (reference sequence). The same specimen was also included in a second study, on T cells of mothers and their children. That source notes: Second-round PCR products received sample barcodes and 2-4 random nucleotides from the M1S primer.

The sequencing input was blood. This sequence originates from a boy between 10 and 17 years old in good health. The chain couples TRBV3-1 to TRBJ2-7; D is uncertain. The DNA of the CDR3 is TGTGCCAGCAGCCAAGGTCCAGGATCCTACGAGCAGTACTTC. Residues: CASSQGPGSYEQYF.